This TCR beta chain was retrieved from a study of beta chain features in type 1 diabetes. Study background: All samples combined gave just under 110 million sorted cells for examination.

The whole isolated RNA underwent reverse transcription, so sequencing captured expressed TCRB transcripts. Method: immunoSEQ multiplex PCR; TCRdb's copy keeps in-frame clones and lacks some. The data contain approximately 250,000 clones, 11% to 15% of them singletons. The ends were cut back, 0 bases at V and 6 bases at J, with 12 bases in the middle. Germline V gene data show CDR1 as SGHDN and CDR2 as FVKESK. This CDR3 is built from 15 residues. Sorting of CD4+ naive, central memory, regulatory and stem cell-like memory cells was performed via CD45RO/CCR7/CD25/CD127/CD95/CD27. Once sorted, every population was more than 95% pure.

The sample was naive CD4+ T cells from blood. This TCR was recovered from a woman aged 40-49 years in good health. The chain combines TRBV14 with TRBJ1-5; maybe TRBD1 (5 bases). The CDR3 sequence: CASSQDSRVGQPQHF. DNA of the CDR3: TGTGCCAGCAGCCAAGATAGCAGGGTTGGTCAGCCCCAGCATTTT.